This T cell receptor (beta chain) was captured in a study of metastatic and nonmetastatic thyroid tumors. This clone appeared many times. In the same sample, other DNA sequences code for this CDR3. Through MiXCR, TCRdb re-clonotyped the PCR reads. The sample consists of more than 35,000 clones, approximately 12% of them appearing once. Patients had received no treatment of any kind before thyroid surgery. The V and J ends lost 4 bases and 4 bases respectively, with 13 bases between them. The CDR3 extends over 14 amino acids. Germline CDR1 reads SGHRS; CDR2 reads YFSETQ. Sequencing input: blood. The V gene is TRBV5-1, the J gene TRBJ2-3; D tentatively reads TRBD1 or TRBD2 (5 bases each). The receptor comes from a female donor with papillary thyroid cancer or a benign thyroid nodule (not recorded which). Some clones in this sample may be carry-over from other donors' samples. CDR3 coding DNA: TGCGCCAGCAGCCCGGGACCCCGGGCAGATACGCAGTATTTT. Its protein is CASSPGPRADTQYF.